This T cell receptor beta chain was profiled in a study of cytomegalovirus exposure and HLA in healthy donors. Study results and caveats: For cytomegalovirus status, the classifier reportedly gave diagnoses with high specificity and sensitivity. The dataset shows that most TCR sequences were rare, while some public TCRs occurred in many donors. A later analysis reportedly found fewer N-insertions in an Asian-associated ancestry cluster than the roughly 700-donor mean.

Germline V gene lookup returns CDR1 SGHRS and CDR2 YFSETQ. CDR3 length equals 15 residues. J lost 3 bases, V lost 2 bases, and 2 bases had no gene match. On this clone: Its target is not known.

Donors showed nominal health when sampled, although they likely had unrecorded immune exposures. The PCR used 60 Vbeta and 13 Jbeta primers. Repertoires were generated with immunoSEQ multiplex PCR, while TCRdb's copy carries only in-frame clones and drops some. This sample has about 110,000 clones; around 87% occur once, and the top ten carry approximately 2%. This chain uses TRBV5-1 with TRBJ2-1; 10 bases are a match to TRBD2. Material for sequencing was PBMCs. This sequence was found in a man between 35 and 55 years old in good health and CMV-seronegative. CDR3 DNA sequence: TGCGCCAGCAGCTTTAAGCGGGGGGGCTACAATGAGCAGTTCTTC. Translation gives CASSFKRGGYNEQFF.